This T cell receptor (beta chain) was documented in a study of T cells expressing NK-cell markers. Overall study results and limits: Also leading the CD3+CD56-NKG2C+ fraction in a handful of donors were these clonotypes. Over 5 donors carried dominant NKG2C+ clonotypes that made up roughly 1.0-8% of their CD8+ T cells.

CDR1 is DFQATT and CDR2 is SNEGSKA in the germline V gene (reference sequence). This CDR3 is built from 14 residues. Concerning this clonotype: Its specificity is unknown.

Each CDR3 protein gets one entry in TCRdb, which reprocessed the 5' RACE reads and gives no DNA. Its listing shows about 260,000 distinct CDR3 sequences. The source material was blood T cells: a sorted CD56 or NKG2C T cell subset, CD4+ or CD8+ T cells, or bulk PBMC T cells (not recorded which). The source is a man aged 18 to 30 in good health. J is TRBJ2-3 and V is TRBV20-1; TCRdb names TRBD1, which stays unverified in the absence of DNA. The CDR3 region is CSASRGGPVDTQYF.